The source of this T cell receptor beta chain is a study of blood T cell repertoires in COVID-19. TCRdb's copy holds only in-frame clones and misses some; the assay was immunoSEQ multiplex PCR. The repertoire holds around 130,000 clones, with under 90% as singletons. What was sequenced was peripheral blood. The sequence derives from a woman in her sixties with acute or convalescent COVID-19.

The CDR3 reads CASSLDSNEQFF. DNA for the CDR3: TGTGCCAGCAGCTTGGATTCAAATGAGCAGTTCTTC. This chain links TRBV5-4 with TRBJ2-1; D gene uncertain. The CDR3 sequence is 12 residues long. The V gene lost 0 bases and the J gene lost 7 bases, with 5 bases spanning the gap. CDR1 SGHNT and CDR2 YYREEE come from the germline V gene (reference sequence).